Each of the 25 T cell receptor beta chains below was sequenced from the same sample in a study of PD-L1 blockade in urothelial cancer. TCRdb's copy holds only in-frame clones and misses some; the assay was immunoSEQ multiplex PCR. The table lists just over 35,000 clones, about a third of them singletons. Sequenced material: tumor tissue, taken before atezolizumab (anti-PD-L1) treatment. The receptors stem from a man aged 55 to 69 with urothelial cancer.

This clone was detected only a few times. The CDR3 here is CASSEHGTDTQYF. The CDR3 nucleotides read TGTGCCAGCAGTGAACATGGGACAGATACGCAGTATTTT. The gene calls are TRBV6-7 and TRBJ2-3; D is uncertain. TRBV6-7 carries the ORF label, with uncertain function. The V gene lost 5 bases and the J gene lost 3 bases, with 9 bases spanning the gap. The CDR3 contains 13 residues.

This clone was observed a handful of times. This sequence joins TRBV11-3 and TRBJ2-3; D may be TRBD1 (6 bases). The CDR3 runs 14 residues. With 5 bases removed from V and 7 bases from J, the gap between germline ends came to 16 bases. Germline lookup yields CDR1 SGHNT and CDR2 YENEEA. The CDR3 nucleotides are TGTGCCAGCAGCGGGGGCCCGACCTTAAATACGCAGTATTTT. Its protein is CASSGGPTLNTQYF. The whole variable domain, filled in from reference TRBV11-3 and TRBJ2-3, reads EAGVVQSPRYKIIEKKQPVAFWCNPISGHNTLYWYLQNLGQGPELLIRYENEEAVDDSQLPKDRFSAERLKGVDSTLKIQPAELGDSAVYLCASSGGPTLNTQYFGPGTRLTVL.

The V gene is TRBV6-8, the J gene TRBJ2-1, with D perhaps matching TRBD1 (6 bases). This CDR3 contains 14 residues. From germline, CDR1 is MNHGY and CDR2 SAAAGT. Trimming left V 8 bases short and J 0 bases short, with 11 bases between. The CDR3 DNA follows: TGTGCCAGCGGTGGGGGCTTCTCCTACAATGAGCAGTTCTTC. This sequence encodes CASGGGFSYNEQFF.

There are a few counts of this clone. This chain joins TRBV4-1 and TRBJ1-1; unclear D gene. The germline CDR1 and CDR2 sequences are MGHRA and YSYEKL. This CDR3 has 16 residues. Trimming pared 0 bases from V and 4 bases from J, leaving 15 bases between. The DNA for the CDR3 is TGCGCCAGCAGCCAAGAGGTGTGGGGAATGAGCACTGAAGCTTTCTTT. This gives the protein CASSQEVWGMSTEAFF.

A few counts support this clone. V is TRBV15 and J is TRBJ2-3; 7 positions agree with TRBD2. Germline assignment: CDR1 LNHNV and CDR2 YYDKDF (reference sequence). Trimming removed 8 bases from V and 0 bases from J; junction bases left unmatched: 8. This CDR3 contains 15 residues. DNA of the CDR3: TGTGCCACCGGGGGGGAGTTGAGGAGCACAGATACGCAGTATTTT. This encodes CATGGELRSTDTQYF.

The chain carries TRBV15 and TRBJ2-4, with TRBD2 identical over 13 bases. Losses at the gene ends were 3 bases for V and 9 bases for J; bases not matched to a gene: 8. Germline CDR1 and CDR2: LNHNV and YYDKDF (reference sequence). The CDR3 is 16 amino acids. The CDR3 sequence: CATSSLLAGGGGIQYF. The DNA for the CDR3 is TGTGCCACCAGCAGCCTACTAGCGGGAGGGGGCGGCATTCAGTACTTC.

The chain carries TRBV19 and TRBJ2-3; D unresolved. The CDR3 contains 11 residues. The V end lost 4 bases, the J end lost 5 bases, and 4 bases lay between the germline ends. The germline gives CDR1 LNHDA, CDR2 SQIVND (reference sequence). CDR3 nucleotides: TGTGCCAGTAGTACACAAGATACGCAGTATTTT. Its protein product is CASSTQDTQYF.

The chain carries TRBV28 and TRBJ2-5; maybe TRBD1 (6 bases). The CDR3 has 13 residues. V lost 7 bases to trimming and J lost 2 bases, with 11 bases between them. Germline CDR1 is MDHEN and CDR2 is SYDVKM. CDR3: CASIRTAQETQYF. The DNA for the CDR3 is TGTGCCAGCATACGGACAGCACAAGAGACCCAGTACTTC.

The chain employs TRBV7-6 and TRBJ1-5, with 7 positions matching TRBD1. CDR1 and CDR2 (germline): SGHVS, FNYEAQ. The V gene end was trimmed by 1 base and the J gene end by 2 bases; junction bases not matched to a gene: 11. The CDR3 covers 18 residues. The CDR3 sequence: CASSLVPMVGQRNQPQHF. Here the CDR3 DNA reads TGTGCCAGCAGCTTAGTCCCTATGGTGGGACAGCGCAATCAGCCCCAGCATTTT.

The chain is built from TRBV29-1 and TRBJ2-3; D not resolved. Trimming cost V 3 bases and J 9 bases, with 19 bases left between them. Germline V CDR1 and CDR2: SQVTM, ANQGSEA. This CDR3 spans 14 amino acids. CDR3 in DNA: TGCAGCGTTGATCACACAGCCTTGGTCTCCACGCAGTATTTT. Translated: CSVDHTALVSTQYF.

The rearrangement joins TRBV11-3 to TRBJ2-7; TRBD1 is a possible D gene (5 bases). The CDR3 length is 17 residues. The V gene's germline CDR1 is SGHNT and CDR2 YENEEA. Trimming took off 5 bases at V and 2 bases at J, with 22 bases between the two ends. CDR3 amino acids: CASSHQSEGRVAYEQYF. Written as DNA, the CDR3 is TGTGCCAGCAGCCACCAATCTGAAGGCAGGGTAGCCTACGAGCAGTACTTC.

This clone was seen a handful of times. The chain uses TRBV9 and TRBJ2-2; the D gene is possibly TRBD2 (5 bases). Germline assignment: CDR1 SGDLS and CDR2 YYNGEE. Trimming stripped 5 bases from V and 7 bases from J, with 15 bases between. The CDR3 is made up of 14 amino acids. CDR3 sequence: CASSSPGVGGELFF. For the CDR3, the DNA is TGTGCCAGCAGTAGCCCCGGGGTCGGCGGGGAGCTGTTTTTT.

In its sample, this clone was seen a few times. The chain has TRBV4-1 and TRBJ2-1; D ambiguous. This CDR3 is built from 15 residues. Germline V CDR1 and CDR2: MGHRA, YSYEKL. The V end lost 0 bases, the J end lost 10 bases, and 16 bases lay between the germline ends. For the CDR3, the DNA is TGCGCCAGCAGCCAAGATTTGAGCAGTATCCGGGAGCAGTTCTTC. It translates to CASSQDLSSIREQFF.

This chain uses TRBV12-5 with TRBJ2-5; TRBD2 is a possible D gene (6 bases). V was cut by 0 bases and J by 1 base, with 15 bases left in between. CDR3 size: 17 residues. Germline CDR1 is LGHNT and CDR2 is FRNRAP. Here the CDR3 DNA reads TGTGCTAGTGGTTTGGTACAGCTCGGCGGGACCCAAGAGACCCAGTACTTC. Its protein is CASGLVQLGGTQETQYF. Together with reference TRBV12-5 and TRBJ2-5, the CDR3 gives the full variable domain: DARVTQTPRHKVTEMGQEVTMRCQPILGHNTVFWYRQTMMQGLELLAYFRNRAPLDDSGMPKDRFSAEMPDATLATLKIQPSEPRDSAVYFCASGLVQLGGTQETQYFGPGTRLLVL.

There are a few counts of this clone. V and J are TRBV10-1 and TRBJ1-6; unclear D gene. V dropped 4 bases and J dropped 8 bases, with 30 bases sitting between them. The CDR3 contains 20 residues. CDR1 is WNHNN, CDR2 SYGVQD, per germline (reference sequence). CDR3 region: CASSGPGYSGTESKDSPLHF. CDR3 nucleotides: TGCGCCAGCAGTGGCCCGGGATATTCAGGAACAGAATCCAAAGATTCACCCCTCCACTTT.

This clone appeared many times. The chain uses TRBV11-3 and TRBJ2-1, with TRBD1 matching 7 bases. The CDR3 runs to 15 residues. Per the germline V gene, CDR1 is SGHNT and CDR2 is YENEEA. J lost 4 bases, V lost 5 bases, and 8 bases had no gene match. In DNA, the CDR3 is TGTGCCAGCAGCCCCTCCGGACAGGATTACAATGAGCAGTTCTTC. It codes for CASSPSGQDYNEQFF. Full variable domain (outside the CDR3, taken from reference TRBV11-3 and TRBJ2-1): EAGVVQSPRYKIIEKKQPVAFWCNPISGHNTLYWYLQNLGQGPELLIRYENEEAVDDSQLPKDRFSAERLKGVDSTLKIQPAELGDSAVYLCASSPSGQDYNEQFFGPGTRLTVL.

The chain is built from TRBV19 and TRBJ2-3; D is unresolved. CDR3 length: 15 amino acids. Germline V gene data show CDR1 as LNHDA and CDR2 as SQIVND (reference sequence). Trimming took off 3 bases at V and 0 bases at J, with 10 bases between the two ends. Here the CDR3 reads CASSIIGSSTDTQYF. DNA of the CDR3: TGTGCCAGTAGTATTATAGGATCTAGCACAGATACGCAGTATTTT.

This clone has a handful of counts. The gene calls are TRBV11-3 and TRBJ1-3, with D hard to call. The CDR3 loop spans 15 amino acids. Trimming took 5 bases from V and 0 from J, leaving 11 bases between them. CDR1 and CDR2 from the germline V gene are SGHNT and YENEEA. The CDR3 protein is CASSRSEYSGNTIYF. The CDR3 DNA reads as TGTGCCAGCAGCCGCAGCGAATACTCTGGAAACACCATATATTTT.

V is TRBV28 and J is TRBJ2-1; 12 bases are shared with TRBD1. Trimming took 4 bases from V and 11 from J; bases not matched to a gene: 9. The germline CDR1 and CDR2 sequences are MDHEN and SYDVKM. This CDR3 comprises 15 residues. In DNA form, the CDR3 reads TGTGCCAGCAGTTCATCCGGGACAGGGGGCAGACAGCAGTTCTTC. This translates into CASSSSGTGGRQQFF.

This rearrangement joins TRBV6-8 to TRBJ1-4; D gene unclear. CDR1 MNHGY and CDR2 SAAAGT come from the germline V gene. The CDR3 is made up of 18 amino acids. V was shortened by 5 bases and J by 5 bases, with 24 bases between the two germline ends. The CDR3 sequence is CASSDCPSLLVDNEKLFF. As DNA, the CDR3 is TGTGCCAGCAGTGACTGTCCAAGTCTCCTAGTCGACAATGAAAAACTGTTTTTT.

This chain connects TRBV19 to TRBJ1-5; 8 bases agree with TRBD1. The CDR3 is 14 amino acids. Trimming at V came to 4 bases and at J to 9 bases, leaving 8 bases not matched to a gene. The germline CDR1 and CDR2 sequences are LNHDA and SQIVND (reference sequence). This chain's CDR3 is CASSTQGQGGPQHF. The CDR3 nucleotides are TGTGCCAGTAGTACGCAAGGACAGGGTGGGCCCCAGCATTTT.

This clone has just a few counts. This sequence joins TRBV15 and TRBJ2-5; D perhaps matches TRBD2 (6 bases). Germline assignment: CDR1 LNHNV and CDR2 YYDKDF (reference sequence). Trimming cost V 5 bases and J 3 bases, with 13 bases left between them. The CDR3 runs 14 residues. The CDR3: CATSDPGLEETQYF. CDR3 nucleotide sequence: TGTGCCACCAGCGACCCGGGACTTGAAGAGACCCAGTACTTC.

For the CDR3, the DNA is TGTGCCTGGAGTGAGAACCGGGACAGGGGACCGTACTTC. Protein: CAWSENRDRGPYF. This rearrangement joins TRBV30 to TRBJ2-7, with 10 bases identical to TRBD1. Germline values: CDR1 GTSNPN, CDR2 SVGIG (reference sequence). The CDR3 runs to 13 residues. Germline trimming cut 1 base from V and 12 bases from J; bases unmatched to any gene: 9.

This clone was seen more than once but under ten times. J is TRBJ2-3 and V is TRBV9; 9 positions match TRBD2. V lost 0 bases, J lost 10 bases, and 12 bases stayed unmatched. The germline V gene has CDR1 SGDLS and CDR2 YYNGEE. CDR3 length: 16 amino acids. For the CDR3, the DNA is TGTGCCAGCAGCGTAGGCGGTAGCGGGGGTACTGCGTCGCAGTATTTT. This encodes CASSVGGSGGTASQYF.

The V gene is TRBV18, the J gene TRBJ2-1, with D perhaps TRBD2 (6 bases). V lost 4 bases and J 4 bases, leaving 14 bases between the germline ends. CDR1 is KGHSH and CDR2 is LQKENI in the germline V gene. This CDR3 comprises 15 residues. CDR3 residues: CASSLNTGEYNEQFF. The CDR3 bases are TGTGCCAGCTCACTTAACACGGGGGAGTACAATGAGCAGTTCTTC.